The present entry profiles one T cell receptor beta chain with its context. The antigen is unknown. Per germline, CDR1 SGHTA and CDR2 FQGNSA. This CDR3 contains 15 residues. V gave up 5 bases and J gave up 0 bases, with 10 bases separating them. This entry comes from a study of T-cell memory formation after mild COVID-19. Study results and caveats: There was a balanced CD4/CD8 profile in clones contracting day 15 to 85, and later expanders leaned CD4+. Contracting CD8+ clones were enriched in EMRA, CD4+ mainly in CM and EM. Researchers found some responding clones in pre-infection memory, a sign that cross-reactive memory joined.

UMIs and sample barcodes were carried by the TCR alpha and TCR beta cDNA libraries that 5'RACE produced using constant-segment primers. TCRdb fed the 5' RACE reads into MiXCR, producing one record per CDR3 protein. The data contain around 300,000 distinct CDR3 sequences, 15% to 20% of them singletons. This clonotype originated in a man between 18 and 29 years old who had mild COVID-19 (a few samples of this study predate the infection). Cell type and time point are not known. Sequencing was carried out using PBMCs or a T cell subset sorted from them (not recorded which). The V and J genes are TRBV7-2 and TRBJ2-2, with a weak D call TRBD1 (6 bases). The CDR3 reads CASSPRTANTGELFF. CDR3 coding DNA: TGTGCCAGCAGCCCCCGGACAGCGAACACCGGGGAGCTGTTTTTT.